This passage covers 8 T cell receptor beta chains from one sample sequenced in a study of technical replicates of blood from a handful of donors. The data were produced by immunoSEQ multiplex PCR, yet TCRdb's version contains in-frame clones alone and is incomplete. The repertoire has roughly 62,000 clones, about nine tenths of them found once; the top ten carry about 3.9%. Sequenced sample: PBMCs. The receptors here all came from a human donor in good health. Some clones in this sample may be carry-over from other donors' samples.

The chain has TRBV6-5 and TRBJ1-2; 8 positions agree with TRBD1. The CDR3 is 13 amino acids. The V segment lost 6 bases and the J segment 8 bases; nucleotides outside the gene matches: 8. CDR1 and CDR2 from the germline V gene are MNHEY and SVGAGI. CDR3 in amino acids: CASRTGQGGGYTF. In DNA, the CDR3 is TGTGCCAGCAGAACCGGACAGGGCGGGGGCTACACCTTC.

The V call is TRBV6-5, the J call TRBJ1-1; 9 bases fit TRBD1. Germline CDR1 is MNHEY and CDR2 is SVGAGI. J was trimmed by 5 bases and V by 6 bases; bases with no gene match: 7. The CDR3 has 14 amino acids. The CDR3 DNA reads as TGTGCCAGCAGGGAACAGGGGGCTGTGACTGAAGCTTTCTTT. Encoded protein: CASREQGAVTEAFF.

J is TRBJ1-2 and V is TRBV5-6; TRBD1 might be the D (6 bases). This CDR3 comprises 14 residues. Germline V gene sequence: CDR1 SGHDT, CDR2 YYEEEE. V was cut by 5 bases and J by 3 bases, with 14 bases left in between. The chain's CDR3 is CASRLEGVHYGYTF. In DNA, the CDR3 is TGTGCCAGCAGGTTAGAGGGGGTCCACTATGGCTACACCTTC.

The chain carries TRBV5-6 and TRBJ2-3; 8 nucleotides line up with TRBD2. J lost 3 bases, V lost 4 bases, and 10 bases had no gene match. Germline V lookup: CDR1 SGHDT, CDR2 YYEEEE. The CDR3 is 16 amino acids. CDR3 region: CASSPWRAGETDTQYF. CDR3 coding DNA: TGTGCCAGCAGCCCCTGGAGAGCGGGAGAGACAGATACGCAGTATTTT. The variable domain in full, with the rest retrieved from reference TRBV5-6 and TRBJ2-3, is DAGVTQSPTHLIKTRGQQVTLRCSPKSGHDTVSWYQQALGQGPQFIFQYYEEEERQRGNFPDRFSGHQFPNYSSELNVNALLLGDSALYLCASSPWRAGETDTQYFGPGTRLTVL.

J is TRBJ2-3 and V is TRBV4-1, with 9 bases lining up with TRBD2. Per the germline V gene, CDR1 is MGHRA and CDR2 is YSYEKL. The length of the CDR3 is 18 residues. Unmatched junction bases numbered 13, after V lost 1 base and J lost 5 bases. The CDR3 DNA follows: TGCGCCAGCAGCCAAGGGCGGGCTAGCGGGGCAATAGGAGATACGCAGTATTTT. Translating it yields CASSQGRASGAIGDTQYF.

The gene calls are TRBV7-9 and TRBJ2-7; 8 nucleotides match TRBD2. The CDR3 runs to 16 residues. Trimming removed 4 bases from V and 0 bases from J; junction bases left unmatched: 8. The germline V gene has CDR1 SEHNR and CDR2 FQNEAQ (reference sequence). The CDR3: CASSSRGGAISYEQYF. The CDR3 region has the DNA TGTGCCAGCAGCTCCCGGGGGGGGGCCATCTCCTACGAGCAGTACTTC.

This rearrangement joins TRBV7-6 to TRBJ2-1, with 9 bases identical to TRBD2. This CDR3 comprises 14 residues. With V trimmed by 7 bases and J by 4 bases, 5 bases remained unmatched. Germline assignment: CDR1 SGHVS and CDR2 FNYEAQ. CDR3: CASMASGAYNEQFF. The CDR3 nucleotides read TGTGCCAGCATGGCTAGCGGGGCGTACAATGAGCAGTTCTTC.

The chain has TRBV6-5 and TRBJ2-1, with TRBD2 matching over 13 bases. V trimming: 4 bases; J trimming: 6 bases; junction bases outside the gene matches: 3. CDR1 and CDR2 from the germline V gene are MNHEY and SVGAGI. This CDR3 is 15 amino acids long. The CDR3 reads CASSSGLAGANEQFF. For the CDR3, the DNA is TGTGCCAGCAGTTCCGGACTAGCGGGAGCCAATGAGCAGTTCTTC.